These T cell receptor beta chains were read from a single sample in a study of T cell responses to AZD1222 COVID-19 vaccine. The protocol was immunoSEQ multiplex PCR, while the TCRdb copy is restricted to in-frame clones and leaves out a portion. The sample has more than 150,000 clones, approximately 91% seen once. Specimen: peripheral blood, collected 28 days after the second AZD1222 dose. These receptors originate from an adult who received the AZD1222 COVID-19 vaccine. Both conserved end residues are part of each CDR3.

TRBJ2-3 TRBV9 CASSGRGPDTQYF
TRBJ1-3 TRBV11-3 CASRGKGNTIYF
TRBJ1-1 TRBV11-2 CASSSWTGNTEAFF
TRBJ2-7 TRBV19 CASSITGQGTYEQYF
TRBJ2-3 TRBV6-5 CASRLAGGPGDTQYF
TRBJ2-5 TRBV5-8 CASSQMKETQYF
TRBJ2-1 TRBV5-4 CASSSGGLAGGLGEQFF
TRBJ1-2 TRBV6-6 CASSPGRGYGYTF
TRBJ1-1 TRBV18 CASSLGQNTEAFF
TRBJ2-3 TRBV9 CASSVWTSGAGTQYF
TRBJ2-7 TRBV4-2 CASSSRLANEQYF
TRBJ1-1 TRBV6-5 CASSYSGGEAFF
TRBJ1-2 TRBV13 CASSLRYHRDNYGYTF
TRBJ2-5 TRBV7-2 CASSLVGGVGETQYF
TRBJ2-7 TRBV4-2 CASSQRNYEQYF
TRBJ1-2 TRBV7-8 CASSPRLTDPQGGYTF
TRBJ1-1 TRBV25-1 CASSGYGLHETEAFF
TRBJ2-5 TRBV5-1 CASSYPLADQETQYF
TRBJ2-7 TRBV30 CAWSASTGKAPPYEQYF
TRBJ1-4 TRBV5-1 CASRIGEATNEKLFF
TRBJ2-3 TRBV4-2 CASSQGLGPATQYF
TRBJ2-7 TRBV11-2 CASSPGTETYEQYF
TRBJ2-7 TRBV4-1 CASSQNGIFKTYEQYF
TRBJ1-4 TRBV28 CASSLLNEKLFF
TRBJ1-6 TRBV11-2 CASSYRQESSPLHF
TRBJ1-2 TRBV2 CASRSDTGVYGYTF
TRBJ1-2 TRBV5-6 CASSLSYGYTF
TRBJ1-5 TRBV7-6 CASTPGFENQPQHF
TRBJ1-2 TRBV19 CATSETVGYTF
TRBJ2-1 TRBV9 CASSIGLAGYTAYNEQFF
TRBJ2-7 TRBV28 CASRPGLAGGSSYEQYF
TRBJ2-1 TRBV10-1 CASSEGGTSRNEQFF
TRBJ2-3 TRBV30 CAWNGGGKSTDTQYF
TRBJ2-7 TRBV5-1 CASRDRDRGWDEQYF
TRBJ1-2 TRBV5-6 CASSLVPANYGYTF
TRBJ2-7 TRBV29-1 CSVQGPPRPYEQYF
TRBJ1-1 TRBV29-1 CSVEQLMNTEAFF
TRBJ1-1 TRBV7-2 CASSFYTEAFF
TRBJ1-1 TRBV7-9 CASSLAQVHTEAFF
TRBJ2-1 TRBV6-5 CASTSGRRSYNEQFF
TRBJ2-3 TRBV10-3 CAIKKAGATDTQYF
TRBJ1-2 TRBV19 CASSIPPGAGGNRGYTF
TRBJ1-2 TRBV13 CASRTTGKSSGYTF
TRBJ1-5 TRBV7-2 CASSLSSRGGQPQHF
TRBJ2-1 TRBV18 CASSSGQGAVEQFF
TRBJ1-1 TRBV27 CASSPDRRGTEAFF